One and the same sample provided the 10 T cell receptor beta chains below, sequenced in a study of shared clonotypes between healthy human individuals. Assay used: immunoSEQ multiplex PCR; TCRdb lists only in-frame clones, some missing. Of approximately 1.5 million clones in the sample, 95% to 99% were seen once. The sample comprised naive CD4+ T cells sorted from blood. Subset described: CD45RA+ positively selected. The receptor set was obtained from a man aged 25-40 years in good health.

This clone came up once. The chain employs TRBV7-8 and TRBJ2-5; 12 bases are a match to TRBD2. Germline V gene lookup returns CDR1 SGHVS and CDR2 FQNEAQ. After removal of 3 bases from V and 5 bases from J, the junction contained 13 bases not matched to a gene. CDR3 length equals 18 residues. DNA of the CDR3: TGTGCCAGCAGCTTTAACGCGGTCGGACTAGCGGGGCGGGAGACCCAGTACTTC. Translation gives CASSFNAVGLAGRETQYF.

The rearrangement uses TRBV11-2 and TRBJ2-7; 9 bases line up with TRBD1. CDR1 SGHAT and CDR2 FQNNGV come from the germline V gene. Trimming took 1 base from V and 6 from J; bases not matched to a gene: 4. This CDR3 comprises 14 residues. This chain's CDR3 is CASSLGTGVGEQYF. The CDR3 bases are TGTGCCAGCAGCTTAGGGACAGGGGTGGGCGAGCAGTACTTC.

The chain carries TRBV10-3 and TRBJ1-2, with 9 bases fitting TRBD1. The CDR3 has 12 amino acids. Germline V lookup: CDR1 ENHRY, CDR2 SYGVKD. Unmatched junction bases numbered 3, after V lost 5 bases and J lost 8 bases. This CDR3 reads CAISPQGAGYTF. The DNA of the CDR3 is TGTGCCATCAGTCCACAGGGGGCCGGCTACACCTTC.

This chain joins TRBV4-2 and TRBJ2-7; D possibly uses TRBD1 or TRBD2 (5 bases each). Trimming removed 1 base from V and 6 bases from J, with 19 bases in between. This CDR3 spans 16 amino acids. The germline V gene has CDR1 LGHNA and CDR2 YNFKEQ. The CDR3 reads CASSQVGLGGRLEQYF. The DNA for the CDR3 is TGTGCCAGCAGCCAAGTGGGGCTAGGAGGTAGACTCGAGCAGTACTTC.

The rearrangement uses TRBV5-1 and TRBJ1-1; D is undetermined. Germline values: CDR1 SGHRS, CDR2 YFSETQ. The CDR3 is 14 residues long. Trimming removed 5 bases at V and 0 bases at J, with 11 bases between. The CDR3, as DNA: TGCGCCAGCAGTCCTCTCCAGGTGAACACTGAAGCTTTCTTT. Amino acids: CASSPLQVNTEAFF.

The chain carries TRBV6-5 and TRBJ2-1, with 10 bases that match TRBD1. V lost 4 bases, J lost 7 bases, and 4 bases stayed unmatched. Germline CDR1 MNHEY, CDR2 SVGAGI. The CDR3 extends over 14 amino acids. This chain's CDR3 is CASSLDRGGNEQFF. The CDR3 region has the DNA TGTGCCAGCAGTTTGGACAGGGGGGGTAATGAGCAGTTCTTC.

The V and J genes are TRBV5-1 and TRBJ1-1; 9 nucleotides line up with TRBD1. This CDR3 is built from 15 residues. CDR1 and CDR2 (germline): SGHRS, YFSETQ. V trimming: 4 bases; J trimming: 1 base; junction bases outside the gene matches: 5. CDR3 nucleotides: TGCGCCAGCAGCGGACAGGGGAGCGGGAACACTGAAGCTTTCTTT. Translating it yields CASSGQGSGNTEAFF.

V is TRBV5-1 and J is TRBJ2-6, with unresolved D. The CDR3 has 14 residues. Trimming stripped 5 bases from V and 0 bases from J, with 6 bases between. Germline CDR1 reads SGHRS; CDR2 reads YFSETQ. CDR3 region: CASRPSSGANVLTF. The DNA of the CDR3 is TGCGCCAGCAGACCCAGCTCTGGGGCCAACGTCCTGACTTTC.

This chain joins TRBV9 and TRBJ2-5; TRBD1 is a possible D gene (5 bases). CDR1 and CDR2 from the germline V gene are SGDLS and YYNGEE. This CDR3 is 16 amino acids long. Trimming stripped 3 bases from V and 0 bases from J, with 15 bases between. The CDR3: CASSADRQPYQETQYF. CDR3 sequence (DNA): TGTGCCAGCAGCGCCGATCGACAGCCATACCAAGAGACCCAGTACTTC.

This CDR3 is CASSLVGTVDLYEQYF. For the CDR3, the DNA is TGTGCCAGCAGCTTAGTCGGGACAGTGGATCTATACGAGCAGTACTTC. V and J are TRBV11-2 and TRBJ2-7; 7 positions match TRBD1. After removal of 1 base from V and 4 bases from J, the junction contained 10 bases not matched to a gene. This CDR3 has 16 amino acids. Germline V lookup: CDR1 SGHAT, CDR2 FQNNGV.